This T cell receptor beta chain was sequenced during a study of blood T cells in healthy people across ages. Sample-barcoded 5' priming and a J-beta primer mix drove a second PCR of 7 to 11 cycles. Each cDNA molecule, via a template-switch adaptor with 12 random nucleotides, was tagged. TCRdb re-called the 5' RACE reads with MiXCR, one entry per CDR3 protein. The data hold about 780,000 distinct CDR3 sequences, with about 47% observed a single time. The CDR3 is 17 residues long. In germline, CDR1 is SGHNT, CDR2 YENEEA. V shed 4 bases and J 0 bases; nucleotides not matched to a gene: 9. Findings of the study overall: Long-lived donors exceeded aged donors in naive CD4+ cells and diversity. Diversity estimated from one million T cells was considered an underestimate. Donor CMV status was unknown, possibly confounding expanded clonotype changes.

About this clonotype: The antigen remains unidentified.

This sequence joins TRBV11-3 and TRBJ2-3; TRBD2 aligns across 8 bases. The sequenced sample was blood. The TCR was taken from a man at least 80 years old in good health. The CDR3 DNA is TGTGCCAGCAGCTCAAGGACTAGCTCCTCTAGCACAGATACGCAGTATTTT. Protein product: CASSSRTSSSSTDTQYF.